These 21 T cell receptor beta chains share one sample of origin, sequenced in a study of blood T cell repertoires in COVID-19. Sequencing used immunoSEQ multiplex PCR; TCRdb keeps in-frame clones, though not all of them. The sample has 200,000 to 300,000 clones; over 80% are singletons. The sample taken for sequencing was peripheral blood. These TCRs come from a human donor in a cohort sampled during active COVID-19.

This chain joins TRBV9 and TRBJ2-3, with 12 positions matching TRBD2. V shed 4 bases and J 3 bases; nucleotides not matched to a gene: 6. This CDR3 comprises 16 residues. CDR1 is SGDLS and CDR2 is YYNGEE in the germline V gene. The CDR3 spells CASSPRTSGATDTQYF. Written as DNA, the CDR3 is TGTGCCAGCAGCCCTCGGACTAGCGGGGCAACAGATACGCAGTATTTT.

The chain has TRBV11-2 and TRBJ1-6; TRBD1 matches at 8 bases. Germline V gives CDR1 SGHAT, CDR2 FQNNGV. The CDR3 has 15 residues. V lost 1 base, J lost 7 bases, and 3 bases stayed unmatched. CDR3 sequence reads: CASSLGGQGNSPLHF. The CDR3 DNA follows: TGTGCCAGCAGCTTAGGAGGACAGGGAAATTCACCCCTCCACTTT.

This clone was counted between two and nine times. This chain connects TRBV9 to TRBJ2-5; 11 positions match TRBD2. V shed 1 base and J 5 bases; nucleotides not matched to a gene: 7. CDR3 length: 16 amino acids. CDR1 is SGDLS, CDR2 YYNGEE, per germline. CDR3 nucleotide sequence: TGTGCCAGCAGCGTACTTAGCGGGAGGGTCGGGGAGACCCAGTACTTC. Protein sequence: CASSVLSGRVGETQYF. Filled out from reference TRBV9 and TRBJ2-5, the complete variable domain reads DSGVTQTPKHLITATGQRVTLRCSPRSGDLSVYWYQQSLDQGLQFLIQYYNGEERAKGNILERFSAQQFPDLHSELNLSSLELGDSALYFCASSVLSGRVGETQYFGPGTRLLVL.

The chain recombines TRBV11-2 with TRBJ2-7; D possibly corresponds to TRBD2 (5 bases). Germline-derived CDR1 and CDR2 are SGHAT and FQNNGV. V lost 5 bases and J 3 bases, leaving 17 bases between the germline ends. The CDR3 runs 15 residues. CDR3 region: CASSHPSEANYEQYF. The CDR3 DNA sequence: TGTGCCAGCAGCCACCCTTCGGAGGCGAACTACGAGCAGTACTTC.

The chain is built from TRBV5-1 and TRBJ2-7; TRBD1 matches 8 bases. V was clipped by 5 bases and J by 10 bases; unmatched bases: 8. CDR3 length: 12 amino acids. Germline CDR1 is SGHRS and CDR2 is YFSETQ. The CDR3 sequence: CASSLTGATQYF. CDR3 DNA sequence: TGCGCCAGCAGTCTGACAGGGGCTACCCAGTACTTC.

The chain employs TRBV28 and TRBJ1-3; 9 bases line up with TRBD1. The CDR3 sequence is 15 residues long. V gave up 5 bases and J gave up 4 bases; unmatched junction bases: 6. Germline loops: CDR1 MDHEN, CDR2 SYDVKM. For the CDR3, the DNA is TGTGCCAGCAGTCCCGGGACAGGGTCGGGAAACACCATATATTTT. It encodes CASSPGTGSGNTIYF.

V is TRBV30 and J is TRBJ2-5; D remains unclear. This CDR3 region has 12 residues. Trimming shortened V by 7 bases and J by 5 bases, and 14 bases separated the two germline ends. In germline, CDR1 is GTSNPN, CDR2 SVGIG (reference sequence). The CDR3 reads CASRTLRETQYF. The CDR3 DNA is TGTGCCTCCCGTACTTTACGGGAGACCCAGTACTTC.

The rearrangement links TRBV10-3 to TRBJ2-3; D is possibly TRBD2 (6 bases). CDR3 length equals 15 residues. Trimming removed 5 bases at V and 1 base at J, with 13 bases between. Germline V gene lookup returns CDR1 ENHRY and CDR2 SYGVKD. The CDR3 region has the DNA TGTGCCATCAGTAACCCCGGGGGAGGCACAGATACGCAGTATTTT. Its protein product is CAISNPGGGTDTQYF.

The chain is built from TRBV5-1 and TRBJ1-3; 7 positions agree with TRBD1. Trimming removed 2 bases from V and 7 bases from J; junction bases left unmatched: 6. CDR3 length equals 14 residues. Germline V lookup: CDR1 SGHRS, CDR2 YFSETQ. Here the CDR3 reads CASSLGTDPNTIYF. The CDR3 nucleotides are TGCGCCAGCAGCTTAGGGACAGATCCGAACACCATATATTTT.

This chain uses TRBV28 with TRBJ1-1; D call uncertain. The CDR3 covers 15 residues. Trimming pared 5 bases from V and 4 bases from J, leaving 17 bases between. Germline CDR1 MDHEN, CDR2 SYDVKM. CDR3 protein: CASSAPNVGGTEAFF. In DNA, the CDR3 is TGTGCCAGCAGTGCCCCGAATGTAGGCGGCACTGAAGCTTTCTTT. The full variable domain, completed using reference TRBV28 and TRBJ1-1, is DVKVTQSSRYLVKRTGEKVFLECVQDMDHENMFWYRQDPGLGLRLIYFSYDVKMKEKGDIPEGYSVSREKKERFSLILESASTNQTSMYLCASSAPNVGGTEAFFGQGTRLTVV.

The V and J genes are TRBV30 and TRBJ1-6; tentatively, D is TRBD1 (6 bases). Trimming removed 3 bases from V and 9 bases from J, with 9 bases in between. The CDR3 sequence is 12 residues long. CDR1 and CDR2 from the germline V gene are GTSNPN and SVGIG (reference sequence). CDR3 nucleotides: TGTGCCTGGAGCACAGGGCGTTCACCCCTCCACTTT. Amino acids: CAWSTGRSPLHF.

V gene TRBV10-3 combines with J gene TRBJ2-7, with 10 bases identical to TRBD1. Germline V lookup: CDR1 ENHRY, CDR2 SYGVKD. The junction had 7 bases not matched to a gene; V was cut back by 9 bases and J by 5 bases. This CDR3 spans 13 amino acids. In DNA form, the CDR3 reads TGTGCCATTAGCGGACAGGGGGGCCACGAGCAGTACTTC. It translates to CAISGQGGHEQYF.

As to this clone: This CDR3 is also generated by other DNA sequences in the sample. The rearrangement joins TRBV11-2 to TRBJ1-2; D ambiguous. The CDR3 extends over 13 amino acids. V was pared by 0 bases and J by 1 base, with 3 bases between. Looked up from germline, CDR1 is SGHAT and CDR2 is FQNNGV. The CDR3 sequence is CASSLDSNYGYTF. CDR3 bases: TGTGCCAGCAGCTTAGATAGTAACTATGGCTACACCTTC.

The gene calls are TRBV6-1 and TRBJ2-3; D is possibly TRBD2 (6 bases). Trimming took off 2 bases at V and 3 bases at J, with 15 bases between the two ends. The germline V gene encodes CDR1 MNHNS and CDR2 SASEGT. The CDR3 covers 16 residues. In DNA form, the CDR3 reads TGTGCCAGCAGTGAACTGGGGGGTCCGCGGACAGATACGCAGTATTTT. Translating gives CASSELGGPRTDTQYF.

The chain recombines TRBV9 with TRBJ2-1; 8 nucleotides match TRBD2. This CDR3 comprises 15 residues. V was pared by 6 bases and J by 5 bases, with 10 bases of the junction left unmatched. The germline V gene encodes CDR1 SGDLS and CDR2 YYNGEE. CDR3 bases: TGTGCCAGCAACCGGGGCGGGAGGAAGGACAATGAGCAGTTCTTC. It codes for CASNRGGRKDNEQFF.

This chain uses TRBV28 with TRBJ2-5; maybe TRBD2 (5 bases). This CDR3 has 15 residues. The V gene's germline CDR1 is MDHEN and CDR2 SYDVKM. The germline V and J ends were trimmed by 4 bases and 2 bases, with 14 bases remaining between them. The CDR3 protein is CASSSQASNQETQYF. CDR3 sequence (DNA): TGTGCCAGCAGTTCACAAGCTAGCAATCAAGAGACCCAGTACTTC.

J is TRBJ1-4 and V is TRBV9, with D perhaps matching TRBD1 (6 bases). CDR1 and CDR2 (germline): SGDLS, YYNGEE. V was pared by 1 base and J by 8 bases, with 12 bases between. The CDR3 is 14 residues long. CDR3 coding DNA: TGTGCCAGCAGCGTAACCGGACAGAACGAAAAACTGTTTTTT. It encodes CASSVTGQNEKLFF.

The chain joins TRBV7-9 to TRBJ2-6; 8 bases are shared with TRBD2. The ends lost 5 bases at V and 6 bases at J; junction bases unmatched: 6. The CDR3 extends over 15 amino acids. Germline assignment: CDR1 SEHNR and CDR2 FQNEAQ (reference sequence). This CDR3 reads CASSRGGPEANVLTF. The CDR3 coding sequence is TGTGCCAGCAGCCGGGGGGGTCCTGAGGCCAACGTCCTGACTTTC.

The CDR3, as DNA: TGTGCCACCAGTGACCCGGGGACAGTCGGTGAGCAGTTCTTC. It specifies CATSDPGTVGEQFF. V gene TRBV24-1 combines with J gene TRBJ2-1; 7 bases fit TRBD1. The CDR3 runs to 14 residues. Looked up from germline, CDR1 is KGHDR and CDR2 is SFDVKD. V was clipped by 4 bases and J by 9 bases; unmatched bases: 8.

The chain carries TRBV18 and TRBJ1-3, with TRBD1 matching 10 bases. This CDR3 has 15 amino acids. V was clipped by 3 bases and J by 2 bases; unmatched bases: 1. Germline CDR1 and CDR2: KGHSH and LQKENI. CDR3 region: CASSPTGGPGNTIYF. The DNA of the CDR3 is TGTGCCAGCTCACCGACAGGGGGCCCTGGAAACACCATATATTTT.

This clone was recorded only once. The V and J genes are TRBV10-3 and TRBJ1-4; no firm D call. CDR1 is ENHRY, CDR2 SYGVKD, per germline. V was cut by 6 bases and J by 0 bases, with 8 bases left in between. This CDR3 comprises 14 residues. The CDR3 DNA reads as TGTGCCATCAGCTCCAGCGCAACTAATGAAAAACTGTTTTTT. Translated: CAISSSATNEKLFF.